This T cell receptor (beta chain) emerged from a study of technical replicates of blood from several donors. With 1 base removed from V and 1 base from J, the gap between germline ends came to 8 bases. This CDR3 region has 14 residues. Per the germline V gene, CDR1 is MNHNS and CDR2 is SASEGT. Profiled with immunoSEQ multiplex PCR; TCRdb holds only in-frame clones, not every one. The profile shows tens of thousands of clones, 75% to 95% of them singletons. The source of this sequence is a human donor in good health. Some clones in this sample may be carry-over from other donors' samples. V is TRBV6-1 and J is TRBJ2-7, with D maybe TRBD1 (5 bases). Sequencing used T cells isolated from PBMCs. The CDR3 DNA is TGTGCCAGCAGTGAAGTTGACAGATCCTACGAGCAGTACTTC. Translation: CASSEVDRSYEQYF.